The clone carrying this TCR beta chain was picked up a small number of times. The antigen is not known. CDR1 and CDR2 (germline): SEHNR, FQNEAQ (reference sequence). Trimming removed 2 bases from V and 6 bases from J; junction bases left unmatched: 5. The CDR3 totals 16 residues. The data originate from a study of T-cell memory formation after mild COVID-19. Findings and limits, study-wide: Researchers could not confirm that second-wave clones peaking on day 37 targeted SARS-CoV-2. Most CD4+ clones that shrank were in CM and EM, while CD8+ ones turned up in EMRA. While clones contracting from day 15 to 85 were balanced between CD4 and CD8, later expanders leaned CD4+. Pre-infection memory contained some responding clones, which suggested that cross-reactive memory had joined.

MiXCR, run by TCRdb on the 5' RACE reads, gives a single entry per CDR3 protein. The sample has roughly 220,000 distinct CDR3 sequences, over 9.5% seen once. V and J are TRBV7-9 and TRBJ2-4, with 12 bases fitting TRBD1. This TCR came from a young man who had mild COVID-19 (a few samples of this study predate the infection). Cell type and time point are not known. The sequenced sample consisted of PBMCs or a T cell subset sorted from them (not recorded which). CDR3 sequence: CASSLPGQGAGNIQYF. The CDR3 DNA is TGTGCCAGCAGCTTACCGGGACAGGGGGCCGGAAACATTCAGTACTTC.